This is a list of T cell receptor beta chains from one sample in a study of robustness of blood B and T cell sequencing. TCRdb processed the PCR reads anew with MiXCR; each CDR3 protein has one entry. The table includes 1,500 to 2,000 distinct CDR3 sequences, 49% detected once. Sample: peripheral blood. These receptors were obtained from a human donor in good health. CDR3s include the opening cysteine and the closing phenylalanine or tryptophan. D genes are given only for firm matches. Size is stated for part of the rows, as once, few or many counts, or as a class when the clone is expanded.

J	D	V	size	DNA	CDR3
TRBJ2-7	TRBD2	TRBV10-3	NA	TGTGCCAACGCCGGGACTAGCAACGAGCAGTACTTC	CANAGTSNEQYF
TRBJ1-1	NA	TRBV30	NA	TGTGCCTGGAGTTTGTCAGTGATGAACACTGAAGCTTTCTTT	CAWSLSVMNTEAFF
TRBJ2-3	TRBD2	TRBV29-1	few	TGCAGCGTTGAGGAAGCGGGGGGGCCCGTAGATACGCAGTATTTT	CSVEEAGGPVDTQYF
TRBJ2-1	TRBD2	TRBV15	NA	TGTGCCACCAGCAGGTGGTCCGGACTAGTATACAATGAGCAGTTCTTC	CATSRWSGLVYNEQFF
TRBJ2-7	NA	TRBV20-1	NA	TGCAGTGCTAGGGCAGACTCCTACGAGCAGTACTTC	CSARADSYEQYF
TRBJ1-2	NA	TRBV19	once	TGTGCCACTCGGACGGCGGAAGACTATGGCTACACCTTC	CATRTAEDYGYTF
TRBJ1-2	NA	TRBV15	NA	TGTGCCACCAGCAGAGAGTATAACACAGGGTCAGAATCCTATGGCTACACCTTC	CATSREYNTGSESYGYTF
TRBJ2-6	NA	TRBV7-2	NA	TGTGCCAGCAGCTTACGCGTCCTGACTTTC	CASSLRVLTF
TRBJ2-5	TRBD1	TRBV5-6	NA	TGTGCCAGCAGCGGAGACAGGGGGCCGGGGACCCAGTACTTC	CASSGDRGPGTQYF
TRBJ2-2	NA	TRBV30	NA	TGTGCCTGGAGGGGGGGTTCGAACACCGGGGAGCTGTTTTTT	CAWRGGSNTGELFF
TRBJ2-1	NA	TRBV29-1	NA	TGCAGCGTACGCCTTCCGGGGGCCTACAATGAGCAGTTCTTC	CSVRLPGAYNEQFF
TRBJ2-7	NA	TRBV15	NA	TGTGCCACCAGCAGAGATCAGGCAGAGTACGAGCAGTACTTC	CATSRDQAEYEQYF
TRBJ1-1	NA	TRBV6-1	NA	TGTGCCAGCAGAGCGACAGGAATGAACACTGAAGCTTTCTTT	CASRATGMNTEAFF
TRBJ2-7	NA	TRBV6-1	NA	TGTGCCAGCAGTACTTTAGGCGTGGCGGCGGCCGAGCAGTACTTC	CASSTLGVAAAEQYF
TRBJ2-1	NA	TRBV15	NA	TGTGCCACCAGCAGGACCCTCGACAACGAGCAGTTCTTC	CATSRTLDNEQFF